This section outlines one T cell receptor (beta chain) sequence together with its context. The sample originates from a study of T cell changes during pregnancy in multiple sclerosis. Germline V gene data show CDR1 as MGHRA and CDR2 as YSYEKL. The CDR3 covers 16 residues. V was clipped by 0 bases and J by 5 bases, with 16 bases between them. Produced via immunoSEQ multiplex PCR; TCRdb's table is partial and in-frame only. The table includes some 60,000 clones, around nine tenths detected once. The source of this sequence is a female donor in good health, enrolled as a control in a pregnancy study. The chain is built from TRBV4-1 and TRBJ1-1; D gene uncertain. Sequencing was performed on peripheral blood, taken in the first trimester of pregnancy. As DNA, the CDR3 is TGCGCCAGCAGCCAAGATCGGGCCTTAGGAGGGACTGAAGCTTTCTTT. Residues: CASSQDRALGGTEAFF.